These T cell receptor beta chains were read from a single sample in a study of blood T cell repertoires in COVID-19. Data came from immunoSEQ multiplex PCR; TCRdb stores just in-frame clones and leaves some out. The sample holds about 120,000 clones, about 80% seen once. Sequences were obtained from peripheral blood. These receptors came from a man aged 70 or older with active or convalescent COVID-19. Each CDR3 is given with its conserved first and last residue. The D gene is left open where the match is weak. Clone sizes are given selectively: once, few, many, or a class where the clone is expanded.

j_call clone_size d_call v_call cdr3_nt cdr3_aa
TRBJ1-1 few - TRBV20-1 TGCAGTGCCCAGAACACTGAAGCTTTCTTT CSAQNTEAFF
TRBJ1-1 - TRBD1 TRBV18 TGTGCCAGCTCACAAGAAACAGGGGGTAGCACTGAAGCTTTCTTT CASSQETGGSTEAFF
TRBJ1-4 - - TRBV4-3 TGCGCCAGCAGCCAAGATGTAGCAGCGGGAGTTGAAAAACTGTTTTTT CASSQDVAAGVEKLFF
TRBJ2-5 - - TRBV28 TGTGCCAGCAGGATAGAAGAGACCCAGTACTTC CASRIEETQYF
TRBJ1-5 - - TRBV7-2 TGTGCCAGCAGCTGGGGAGGTACTAGCAATCAGCCCCAGCATTTT CASSWGGTSNQPQHF
TRBJ2-7 - TRBD1 TRBV7-6 TGTGCCAGCAGCCCCCGGACAGGACCCTACGAGCAGTACTTC CASSPRTGPYEQYF
TRBJ2-5 - TRBD2 TRBV11-2 TGTGCCAGCAGCTTTGACTCGGGGAGCGGGAGGGGAGAGACCCAGTACTTC CASSFDSGSGRGETQYF
TRBJ1-2 - - TRBV28 TGTGCCAGCAGTTTTGTGGGGACACAGAACTATGGCTACACCTTC CASSFVGTQNYGYTF
TRBJ2-1 - TRBD1 TRBV11-2 TGTGCCAGCAGCTCGGACAGGGGGTCTTATATCATCGGTGAGCAGTTCTTC CASSSDRGSYIIGEQFF
TRBJ1-1 - - TRBV6-2/TRBV6-3 TGTGCCAGCAGTTACTACAGACCTTCTGAAGCTTTCTTT CASSYYRPSEAFF
TRBJ1-5 - - TRBV12-3/TRBV12-4 TGTGCCAGCAGTCGCGGGCGTTTGCCCCAGCATTTT CASSRGRLPQHF
TRBJ1-2 - - TRBV25-1 TGTGCCAGCAGTGGGCAGGGGACGGGTGGCTACACCTTC CASSGQGTGGYTF
TRBJ1-2 - TRBD1 TRBV28 TGTGCCAGCAAAACTACCGGGACAGAGTTGTATGGCTACACCTTC CASKTTGTELYGYTF
TRBJ2-1 - - TRBV24-1 TGTGCCACCAGTGCCCCCGGTTTGAGCGAGCAGTTCTTC CATSAPGLSEQFF
TRBJ1-1 - - TRBV11-3 TGTGCCAGCAGCTTAGGAGGGAACACTGAAGCTTTCTTT CASSLGGNTEAFF
TRBJ2-3 - - TRBV5-1 TGCGCCAGCAGCTTGAATTTGGAGGTTGCGGGGACAGATACGCAGTATTTT CASSLNLEVAGTDTQYF
TRBJ1-2 - - TRBV11-2 TGTGCCAGCAGCTTACGGGATTTACTGGGCTACACCTTC CASSLRDLLGYTF
TRBJ1-5 - - TRBV4-3 TGCGCCAGCAGCCAAGGGACCGGGAAACTTAGTCAGCCCCAGCATTTT CASSQGTGKLSQPQHF
TRBJ2-2 - TRBD2 TRBV5-1 TGCGCCAGCAGCACAGGGACTAGCGGATACACCGGGGAGCTGTTTTTT CASSTGTSGYTGELFF
TRBJ1-1 - TRBD1 TRBV30 TGTGCCACCGAGCCCCGAATCCGACAGGGGAAAGCGTGGGGCACTGAAGCTTTCTTT CATEPRIRQGKAWGTEAFF
TRBJ1-1 - - TRBV7-6 TGTGCCAGCAGCTTAGCGTCTCCGGGGAAGAACACTGAAGCTTTCTTT CASSLASPGKNTEAFF
TRBJ1-1 few TRBD1 TRBV12-5 TGTGCTAGTGGTTTCCGACAGGGGGCAAACACTGAAGCTTTCTTT CASGFRQGANTEAFF
TRBJ1-1 - - TRBV6-5 TGTGCCAGCAGCCGGGAGATGAACACTGAAGCTTTCTTT CASSREMNTEAFF
TRBJ2-7 - - TRBV4-1 TGCGCCAGCGCCCGGGACTGGTTCTACGAGCAGTACTTC CASARDWFYEQYF
TRBJ2-7 - - TRBV10-3 TGTGCCATCAGTGAGACAGGGAAGACCTACGAGCAGTACTTC CAISETGKTYEQYF
TRBJ2-7 many TRBD2 TRBV11-3 TGTGCCAGCAGCTCGAGGACTAGCGGGGGGGCCGACGAGCAGTACTTC CASSSRTSGGADEQYF
TRBJ2-1 - - TRBV7-2 TGTGCCAGCAGCTTAGCGGTCGGGAGCTCCTACAATGAGCAGTTCTTC CASSLAVGSSYNEQFF
TRBJ1-1 - - TRBV28 TGTGCCAGCAGACCCGGGGGGTCGGGTGGTGAAGCTTTCTTT CASRPGGSGGEAFF
TRBJ1-4 - - TRBV5-1 TGCGCCAGCAGCTTGGCCACCAGCGCAACTAATGAAAAACTGTTTTTT CASSLATSATNEKLFF
TRBJ2-1 - TRBD2 TRBV7-8 TGTGCCAGCAGCTTAGCGGGAGGGCCGTATGAGCAGTTCTTC CASSLAGGPYEQFF
TRBJ1-1 - - TRBV20-1 TGCAGTGCTAATCCGGGCACTGAAGCTTTCTTT CSANPGTEAFF
TRBJ1-4 - TRBD1 TRBV13 TGTGCCAGCGGAAGGAATACAGGGGGCACTAATGAAAAACTGTTTTTT CASGRNTGGTNEKLFF
TRBJ1-3 many - TRBV5-5 TGTGCCAGCAGCTTCAAAGGGGAAGATGGAAACACCATATATTTT CASSFKGEDGNTIYF
TRBJ1-5 - - TRBV28 TGTGCCAGCAGTTTATCGGAGTTCCCCCAGCATTTT CASSLSEFPQHF
TRBJ1-5 - TRBD1 TRBV19 TGTGCCAGTAGTAAAGACGGGCAGGGGGCCTTCAATCAGCCCCAGCATTTT CASSKDGQGAFNQPQHF
TRBJ1-2 - - TRBV30 TGTGCCTGGAGTGTAGGCGGGACGGACTATGGCTACACCTTC CAWSVGGTDYGYTF
TRBJ1-6 few TRBD1 TRBV7-3 TGTGCCAGCAGCTTACAGGGGGCGGGTTCACCCCTCCACTTT CASSLQGAGSPLHF
TRBJ2-5 - TRBD2 TRBV2 TGTGCCAGCACAGGACTAGCCGGAGGACAAGAGACCCAGTACTTC CASTGLAGGQETQYF
TRBJ1-4 few - TRBV6-5 TGTGCCAGCAGTTACCTAGGGACAAATGAAAAACTGTTTTTT CASSYLGTNEKLFF
TRBJ1-1 few TRBD1 TRBV28 TGTGCCAGCGGAATTGGGACAGGGGGCACTGAAGCTTTCTTT CASGIGTGGTEAFF
TRBJ1-2 once TRBD1 TRBV20-1 TGCAGTGCTGGGGACAGCTATGGCTACACCTTC CSAGDSYGYTF
TRBJ1-6 - - TRBV6-1 TGTGCCAGCAGTGACAGGGGCAGGAATTCACCCCTCCACTTT CASSDRGRNSPLHF
TRBJ1-4 - - TRBV5-1 TGCGCCAGCAGCTTCGGTAGTTCTAATGAAAAACTGTTTTTT CASSFGSSNEKLFF
TRBJ2-4 - - TRBV5-8 TGTGCCAGCAGCTTCACCAGGGCTGCTACGGACATTCAGTACTTC CASSFTRAATDIQYF
TRBJ2-2 - TRBD1 TRBV4-2 TGTGCCAGCAGCCAAGAGTCAGGGGGTTACACCGGGGAGCTGTTTTTT CASSQESGGYTGELFF
TRBJ1-5 few - TRBV29-1 TGCAGCGTTTCTTGGGGGGTTCAACAGCCCCAGCATTTT CSVSWGVQQPQHF
TRBJ1-2 - TRBD1 TRBV3-1/TRBV3-2 TGTGCCAGCAGCCAAGATGCAGGGGGCGACTATGGCTACACCTTC CASSQDAGGDYGYTF
TRBJ1-1 - TRBD1 TRBV5-1 TGCGCCAGCAAGGGACAGGGGGTGAACACTGAAGCTTTCTTT CASKGQGVNTEAFF